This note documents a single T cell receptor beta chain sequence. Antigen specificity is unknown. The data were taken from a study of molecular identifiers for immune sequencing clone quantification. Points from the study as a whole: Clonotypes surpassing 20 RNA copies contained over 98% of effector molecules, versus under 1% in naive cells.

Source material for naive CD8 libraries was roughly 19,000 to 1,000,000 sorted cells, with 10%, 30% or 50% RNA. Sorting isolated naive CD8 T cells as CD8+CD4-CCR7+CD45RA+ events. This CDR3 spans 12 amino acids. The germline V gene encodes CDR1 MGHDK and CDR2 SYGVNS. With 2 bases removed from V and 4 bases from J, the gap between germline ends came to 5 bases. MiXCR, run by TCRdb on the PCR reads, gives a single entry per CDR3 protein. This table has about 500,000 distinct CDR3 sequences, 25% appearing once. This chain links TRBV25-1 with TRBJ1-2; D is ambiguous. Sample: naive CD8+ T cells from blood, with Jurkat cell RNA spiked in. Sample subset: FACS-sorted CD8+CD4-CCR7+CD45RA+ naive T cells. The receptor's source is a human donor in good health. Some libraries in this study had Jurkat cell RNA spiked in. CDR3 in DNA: TGTGCCAGCAGTGAAGGAATCTATGGCTACACCTTC. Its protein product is CASSEGIYGYTF.